The source of this T cell receptor beta chain is a study of T cell responses to AZD1222 COVID-19 vaccine. Whole-study findings and limits: Without day 14 samples, only post-peak T cell repertoires were studied. Nearly half of spike-specific TCRs reportedly go after variant regions that carry no mutations. The study identified only six AZD1222 recipients as seropositive at baseline. Once two AZD1222 doses were given, Spike-specific TCR breadth and depth went up.

As concerns this clone: Its cognate antigen is unknown.

Assay: immunoSEQ multiplex PCR; the TCRdb copy retains only in-frame clones and omits some. Of about 93,000 clones in the sample, approximately 86% were seen once. The starting material was peripheral blood, obtained on day 0 of AZD1222 vaccination. This receptor was identified in an adult in good health.

Written as DNA, the CDR3 is TGCGCCAGCAGCGCAACGCTCGGGGGGAACACTGAAGCTTTCTTT. Translating it yields CASSATLGGNTEAFF. The J gene is TRBJ1-1, the V gene TRBV5-1; the D gene is possibly TRBD1 (5 bases). Germline V CDR1 and CDR2: SGHRS, YFSETQ. The V gene lost 4 bases and the J gene lost 1 base, with 14 bases spanning the gap. The CDR3 is 15 residues long. Full variable domain (outside the CDR3, taken from reference TRBV5-1 and TRBJ1-1): KAGVTQTPRYLIKTRGQQVTLSCSPISGHRSVSWYQQTPGQGLQFLFEYFSETQRNKGNFPGRFSGRQFSNSRSEMNVSTLELGDSALYLCASSATLGGNTEAFFGQGTRLTVV.